This T cell receptor (beta chain) was sequenced during a study of Ad26.COV2.S vaccination and SARS-CoV-2 variants. The repertoire was sequenced with immunoSEQ multiplex PCR; TCRdb's copy has only in-frame clones and lacks some. The sample lists about 370,000 clones; approximately 91% were seen once. The germline CDR1 and CDR2 sequences are SGHVS and FQNEAQ. V was cut by 5 bases and J by 6 bases, with 11 bases left in between. The CDR3 has 13 residues. Stated treatment: some 19 received Ad26.COV2.S at low or high dose, single or two shots; about 5 received placebo; per-sample allocation not given. Sampling was done on day 63 after the first vaccine or placebo injection.

The chain links TRBV7-8 to TRBJ1-5; D possibly corresponds to TRBD1 (5 bases). The sequence derives from a person aged 18-60 years who received the Ad26.COV2.S COVID-19 vaccine or a placebo. The source material was peripheral blood, sampled in a trial of Ad26.COV2.S vaccine versus placebo. This CDR3 is CASSLGEGQPQHF. CDR3 nucleotide sequence: TGTGCCAGCAGCCTAGGGGAAGGTCAGCCCCAGCATTTT.